This T cell receptor (beta chain) derives from a study of blood T cell repertoires in COVID-19 (dated by TCRdb to 2019 to 2021). With respect to the entire study: Samples covering the acute and convalescent phases of COVID-19 were provided by collaborators in the United States, Italy and Spain. HLA class I and class II types, where available, came from metadata supplied by the sample provider rather than from assay-based typing. Samples were obtained from the ongoing ImmuneRACE study (first 160 participants) and from roughly 1,300 subjects provided by 6 global collaborators. The material from the prospective study consisted of cDNA or gDNA derived from T cells, B-cell-depleted T cells, or PBMCs. Deeply sampled blood TCRbeta repertoires from subjects exposed to, actively infected with, or recovered from COVID-19 were included in the dataset. The repertoires were released in a freely available public database meant as a resource for research on the immune response to SARS-CoV-2. Nearly every sample came with metadata listing a de-identified subject ID, COVID-19 status, age in years and sex. Overall study outcomes, separate from this receptor: The quantity of clinical and demographic metadata differed by source and by participant and was supplied without curation.

Whole blood was collected in K2EDTA tubes by collaborating institutions according to the institutions' own protocols. For TCRbeta analysis, collaborators shipped samples as frozen whole blood, isolated PBMCs, or DNA extracted from either of those sample types. The immunoSEQ Assay, a bias-controlled multiplex PCR, was used to amplify TCRbeta CDR3 regions from genomic DNA. The authors' pipeline ran thus. Nucleated cell counts per sample were estimated from amplification of reference gene primers within the assay. To quantify the absolute abundance of each unique TCRbeta CDR3 rearrangement, sequence reads were collapsed and filtered. For each sample, productive Simpson clonality was calculated as the square root of Simpson's diversity index over productive rearrangements. Not all clones reach the TCRdb copy of this immuneACCESS table, which keeps in-frame sequences only. Checked studies attribute under half of the gap to unresolved V genes and leave the rest unexplained. V, J and clone size reflect that table, while D and trimming were determined from the DNA. In all, the sample holds around 30,000 clones, and about nine tenths of those were seen once. Of the sample, about 14% falls within the top ten clones.

The germline V gene encodes CDR1 MNHEY and CDR2 SVGEGT. Trimming removed 1 base from V and 0 bases from J, leaving 9 bases between the germline ends. Inclusive of the bounding cysteine and phenylalanine, the CDR3 is 15 residues long. Solely the CDR3 DNA is kept, with 45 bases framed from the first base. With respect to this clone: Its antigen specificity is not known. No qualities accompany the bases; no much larger clone lies one base away.

The chain uses TRBV6-2 or TRBV6-3 and TRBJ2-5; no D segment can be confidently identified. Material: peripheral blood. The receptor was derived from a man aged 55 to 69 with active COVID-19. The CDR3 sequence is CASSYFPAYQETQYF. The nucleotide sequence is given as TGTGCCAGCAGTTACTTCCCAGCGTACCAAGAGACCCAGTACTTC.